This T cell receptor beta chain comes out of a study of identical twins. V was clipped by 2 bases and J by 4 bases, with 14 bases between them. The CDR3 is 16 amino acids. Germline assignment: CDR1 MNHEY and CDR2 SVGAGI. Study-level results: Researchers reported excess low generation probability among twin-shared out-of-frame alpha sequences. Models, which agreed with sharing between unrelated individuals, nonetheless underestimated the out-of-frame TCR alpha sharing seen in monozygotic twins.

On this clonotype: What it binds is not known.

A universal primer site was added by template switching, and unique molecular identifiers were carried by the cDNA. TCRdb fed the 5' RACE reads into MiXCR, producing one record per CDR3 protein. The data show hundreds of thousands of distinct CDR3 sequences, approximately 13% seen once. The data also belong to a second study, concerning yellow fever vaccine responses in identical twins. As that study records: On the reported evidence, twins' vaccine T cell responses seemed partly convergent and partly personalized.

J is TRBJ2-2 and V is TRBV6-5, with D perhaps matching TRBD2 (6 bases). The specimen sequenced was CD8+ T cells sorted from blood. The clonotype comes from a woman under 30 in good health. CDR3 coding DNA: TGTGCCAGCAGTTACGAGAGTAGCGGAGGCACCGGGGAGCTGTTTTTT. The encoded protein is CASSYESSGGTGELFF.